These 20 T cell receptor beta chains originate from one sample sequenced in a study of vaccination effects on CD4 cells after COVID-19. After expansion with viral peptide pools in the ViraFEST assay, antigen-specific CD4+ T cells were sequenced. Culturing for more than 9 days preceded CD4+ T cell isolation. SARS-CoV-2 infected the person between March and December 2020, as confirmed by PCR. Assay: immunoSEQ multiplex PCR; the TCRdb copy retains only in-frame clones and omits some. The table has tens of thousands of clones, more than 75% seen once. No antigen has been identified for these receptors. Sequencing was performed on CD4+ T cells from PBMCs cultured with HIV peptides, taken before COVID-19 vaccination. The subset here: HIV-1 Nef peptide pool negative control/reference culture. All receptors derive from a human donor who had a prior SARS-CoV-2 infection.

The chain has TRBV7-2 and TRBJ2-5, with D possibly TRBD1 on 5 matching bases. Trimming removed 5 bases at V and 4 bases at J, with 14 bases between. The CDR3 consists of 14 residues. From germline, CDR1 is SGHTA and CDR2 FQGNSA. CDR3 in DNA: TGTGCCAGCAGCCCAGGGCCGTCCTCAGAGACCCAGTACTTC. Amino acid sequence: CASSPGPSSETQYF. Together with reference TRBV7-2 and TRBJ2-5, the CDR3 gives the full variable domain: GAGVSQSPSNKVTEKGKDVELRCDPISGHTALYWYRQSLGQGLEFLIYFQGNSAPDKSGLPSDRFSAERTGGSVSTLTIQRTQQEDSAVYLCASSPGPSSETQYFGPGTRLLVL.

The chain has TRBV30 and TRBJ2-3; D is uncertain. CDR3 size: 14 residues. Deletions cut 4 bases from V and 2 bases from J, with 13 bases between. From germline, CDR1 is GTSNPN and CDR2 SVGIG (reference sequence). The CDR3 region is CAWIPPANTDTQYF. The CDR3 bases are TGTGCCTGGATCCCCCCAGCGAACACAGATACGCAGTATTTT.

This chain links TRBV5-6 with TRBJ2-3, with TRBD2 identical over 7 bases. V shed 2 bases, J shed 4 bases, and the junction held 7 bases outside the gene matches. CDR3 size: 15 residues. Germline V gene data show CDR1 as SGHDT and CDR2 as YYEEEE. Here the CDR3 DNA reads TGTGCCAGCAGCTTCAGGCGGGAGAGGTCAGATACGCAGTATTTT. It encodes CASSFRRERSDTQYF.

This chain uses TRBV3-1 (or the pseudogene TRBV3-2) with TRBJ2-2; D may be TRBD2 (6 bases). Trimming took 1 base from V and 3 from J, leaving 9 bases between them. The CDR3 covers 15 residues. Germline CDR1 and CDR2: LGHDT and YNNKEL (reference sequence). In DNA, the CDR3 is TGTGCCAGCAGCCAAGGGGGGGATTACACCGGGGAGCTGTTTTTT. The encoded protein is CASSQGGDYTGELFF.

The sample holds one count of this clone. The chain recombines TRBV7-9 with TRBJ1-4, with 9 bases fitting TRBD1. Germline assignment: CDR1 SEHNR and CDR2 FQNEAQ (reference sequence). Trimming took 3 bases from V and 2 from J; bases not matched to a gene: 13. This CDR3 has 19 residues. The chain's CDR3 is CASSFNSWTGENTNEKLFF. CDR3 nucleotides: TGTGCCAGCAGCTTCAACTCTTGGACAGGGGAGAACACTAATGAAAAACTGTTTTTT.

The genes are TRBV2 and TRBJ1-1, with D possibly TRBD1 on 5 matching bases. Germline lookup yields CDR1 SNHLY and CDR2 FYNNEI. This CDR3 has 15 residues. Trimming cost V 6 bases and J 0 bases, with 14 bases left between them. CDR3 nucleotides: TGTGCCAGCAGAGACCAGGGAGTAATGAACACTGAAGCTTTCTTT. This translates into CASRDQGVMNTEAFF.

The chain links TRBV28 to TRBJ2-7; tentatively, D is TRBD2 (7 bases). From germline, CDR1 is MDHEN and CDR2 SYDVKM. The V end was cut by 6 bases, the J end by 8 bases, with 14 bases between. CDR3 length: 12 amino acids. The CDR3 bases are TGTGCCAGCAGGACTTCGGGGGGCCAGCAGTACTTC. This translates into CASRTSGGQQYF.

This clone came up a few times. V usage is TRBV6-5 and J usage is TRBJ2-3; D not resolved. V lost 4 bases and J lost 10, with 15 bases in between. Per the germline V gene, CDR1 is MNHEY and CDR2 is SVGAGI. This CDR3 has 13 amino acids. The CDR3 coding sequence is TGTGCCAGCAGTTCGCCCGCTACCTTAGCGCAGTATTTT. Its protein is CASSSPATLAQYF.

This clone has a handful of counts. The chain has TRBV2 and TRBJ1-4, with TRBD1 identical over 9 bases. This CDR3 is 14 amino acids long. The V segment lost 5 bases and the J segment 6 bases; nucleotides outside the gene matches: 4. The germline gives CDR1 SNHLY, CDR2 FYNNEI. This CDR3 is CASSRQGGDEKLFF. CDR3 nucleotide sequence: TGTGCCAGCAGTAGACAGGGGGGTGATGAAAAACTGTTTTTT.

The chain combines TRBV9 with TRBJ2-1, with D hard to call. V dropped 2 bases and J dropped 6 bases, with 6 bases sitting between them. Per the germline V gene, CDR1 is SGDLS and CDR2 is YYNGEE. The CDR3 length is 12 residues. CDR3 in DNA: TGTGCCAGCAGCGTTATGCCCAATGAGCAGTTCTTC. This encodes CASSVMPNEQFF.

V is TRBV5-1 and J is TRBJ2-1; D gene unclear. The CDR3 contains 15 residues. Germline V lookup: CDR1 SGHRS, CDR2 YFSETQ. V was pared by 0 bases and J by 2 bases, with 9 bases between. CDR3 DNA: TGCGCCAGCAGCTTGGAGCAGCGAGCCTACAATGAGCAGTTCTTC. Its protein product is CASSLEQRAYNEQFF.

The genes are TRBV14 and TRBJ2-5, with D hard to call. With 5 bases removed from V and 5 bases from J, the gap between germline ends came to 9 bases. This CDR3 region has 12 residues. Germline-derived CDR1 and CDR2 are SGHDN and FVKESK. The CDR3 reads CASSTRGETQYF. CDR3 coding DNA: TGTGCCAGCAGCACCCGTGGGGAGACCCAGTACTTC.

This chain connects TRBV12-5 to TRBJ1-5; 7 nucleotides line up with TRBD1. Germline V gene sequence: CDR1 LGHNT, CDR2 FRNRAP. Germline trimming cut 5 bases from V and 0 bases from J; bases unmatched to any gene: 16. This CDR3 has 19 residues. The CDR3 here is CASGLTTGDSLYSNQPQHF. Written as DNA, the CDR3 is TGTGCTAGTGGTCTGACTACAGGGGACAGCCTATATAGCAATCAGCCCCAGCATTTT.

This clone was picked up a small number of times. This sequence joins TRBV6-2 or TRBV6-3 and TRBJ2-7, with TRBD2 as a possible D gene (6 bases). This CDR3 is 16 amino acids long. Germline V gene data show CDR1 as MNHEY and CDR2 as SVGEGT. The germline V and J ends were trimmed by 4 bases and 0 bases, with 16 bases remaining between them. Written as DNA, the CDR3 is TGTGCCAGCAGTTTCTGGCCTCTAGCGAACTCCTACGAGCAGTACTTC. It specifies CASSFWPLANSYEQYF.

This clone was seen a handful of times. The V and J genes are TRBV7-9 and TRBJ2-1; TRBD2 matches 16 bases. V dropped 6 bases and J dropped 9; count of bases not matched to a gene: 17. The CDR3 extends over 19 amino acids. Germline-derived CDR1 and CDR2 are SEHNR and FQNEAQ (reference sequence). CDR3 DNA sequence: TGTGCCAGCAGGCCTCCGGGACTAGCGGGGGGGCCGCGGCTGGGTGAGCAGTTCTTC. The encoded protein is CASRPPGLAGGPRLGEQFF.

The rearrangement links TRBV18 to TRBJ2-4; no reliable D call. Deletions cut 6 bases from V and 2 bases from J, with 5 bases between. The CDR3 runs to 12 residues. Germline CDR1 KGHSH, CDR2 LQKENI. CDR3 residues: CASSASKNIQYF. Written as DNA, the CDR3 is TGTGCCAGCTCCGCCTCCAAAAACATTCAGTACTTC.

This clone was counted a few times. The chain combines TRBV7-9 with TRBJ1-2; 9 positions agree with TRBD1. Per germline, CDR1 SEHNR and CDR2 FQNEAQ (reference sequence). The CDR3 consists of 16 residues. The ends lost 5 bases at V and 5 bases at J; junction bases unmatched: 12. The CDR3 loop is CASSLGWDRETYGYTF. DNA of the CDR3: TGTGCCAGCAGCCTCGGATGGGACAGGGAAACATATGGCTACACCTTC.

The chain uses TRBV7-8 and TRBJ2-3; D is possibly TRBD1 (5 bases). Germline lookup yields CDR1 SGHVS and CDR2 FQNEAQ. CDR3 length: 13 residues. Trimming took 5 bases from V and 8 from J, leaving 14 bases between them. The CDR3 nucleotides are TGTGCCAGCAGCCAAGGGGTCCCGGGTACGCAGTATTTT. It translates to CASSQGVPGTQYF. Combining the CDR3 with reference TRBV7-8 and TRBJ2-3 gives the whole variable domain GAGVSQSPRYKVAKRGQDVALRCDPISGHVSLFWYQQALGQGPEFLTYFQNEAQLDKSGLPSDRFFAERPEGSVSTLKIQRTQQEDSAVYLCASSQGVPGTQYFGPGTRLTVL.

The V and J genes are TRBV12-3 or TRBV12-4 and TRBJ2-3, with TRBD2 matching 8 bases. The trim removed 5 bases at V and 4 bases at J, leaving 2 bases unmatched. This CDR3 region has 13 residues. CDR3 sequence (DNA): TGTGCCAGCAGTGGGACTAGTTCAGATACGCAGTATTTT. Its protein product is CASSGTSSDTQYF.

This clone was seen a few times. The CDR3, as DNA: TGTGCCAGCAGCTTAACGGGAACCTACAATGAGCAGTTCTTC. Its translation: CASSLTGTYNEQFF. The chain combines TRBV7-2 with TRBJ2-1, with D maybe TRBD2 (5 bases). The CDR3 contains 14 residues. Germline-derived CDR1 and CDR2 are SGHTA and FQGNSA. V was trimmed by 2 bases and J by 2 bases, leaving 7 bases between them.